One and the same sample provided the 18 T cell receptor beta chains below, sequenced in a study of monozygotic twins with inflammatory bowel disease (dated by TCRdb to the late 2010s). The library was built by means of 5' RACE. Sequenced on an Illumina HiSeq 2500. Once TCRdb had reprocessed the reads, it stored one entry per CDR3 protein sequence and supplied no DNA. The sample table holds about 160,000 distinct CDR3 sequences. Roughly 2.4% of the sample comes from the top ten. Input material: blood. The receptors stem from a human donor with ulcerative colitis or Crohn's disease, or a healthy co-twin of an affected twin (not recorded which).

The chain recombines TRBV20-1 with TRBJ2-3; TCRdb designates TRBD2, a call that cannot be tested without DNA. CDR3 size: 13 residues. Germline V lookup: CDR1 DFQATT, CDR2 SNEGSKA (reference sequence). The CDR3 is CSASLAGADTQYF.

The rearrangement joins TRBV7-9 to TRBJ2-7. The V gene's germline CDR1 is SEHNR and CDR2 FQNEAQ (reference sequence). The CDR3 covers 13 residues. The CDR3 loop is CATSHKSSYEQYF. The whole variable domain, remainder taken from reference TRBV7-9 and TRBJ2-7, is DTGVSQNPRHKITKRGQNVTFRCDPISEHNRLYWYRQTLGQGPEFLTYFQNEAQLEKSRLLSDRFSAERPKGSFSTLEIQRTEQGDSAMYLCATSHKSSYEQYFGPGTRLTVT.

This chain uses TRBV15 with TRBJ1-1; TCRdb outputs TRBD1, but without DNA this stays unchecked. The CDR3 totals 14 residues. Germline V gene data show CDR1 as LNHNV and CDR2 as YYDKDF (reference sequence). The CDR3 is CATSRAREGTEAFF.

The V and J genes are TRBV7-8 and TRBJ2-1; as DNA is missing, the TRBD1 call by TCRdb cannot be tested. Germline V CDR1 and CDR2: SGHVS, FQNEAQ. The CDR3 extends over 12 amino acids. CDR3 in amino acids: CASSPLRGEQFF.

This CDR3 is CSARDRRFDGQFF. The chain joins TRBV20-1 to TRBJ2-1. CDR1 DFQATT and CDR2 SNEGSKA come from the germline V gene (reference sequence). CDR3 size: 13 residues.

V usage is TRBV15 and J usage is TRBJ2-1; TCRdb's assignment of TRBD2 cannot be checked, as there is no DNA. The CDR3 sequence is 12 residues long. In germline, CDR1 is LNHNV, CDR2 YYDKDF (reference sequence). The CDR3: CATSESSEGQIF.

The V call is TRBV5-1, the J call TRBJ2-1. CDR1 is SGHRS and CDR2 is YFSETQ in the germline V gene. The CDR3 contains 15 residues. The CDR3 sequence is CASSSQQSSYNEQFF.

J is TRBJ2-1 and V is TRBV12-3 or TRBV12-4; checking the TCRdb D call of TRBD2 is not possible without DNA. The CDR3 has 15 residues. CDR3 residues: CASSFPDSSYNEQFF.

V is TRBV14 and J is TRBJ2-7; TCRdb gives TRBD1 as the D gene, but with no DNA this cannot be confirmed. The CDR3 covers 15 residues. The germline gives CDR1 SGHDN, CDR2 FVKESK. The CDR3 loop is CASSQAFGTGYEQYF. The full variable domain, its missing parts supplied by reference TRBV14 and TRBJ2-7, is EAGVTQFPSHSVIEKGQTVTLRCDPISGHDNLYWYRRVMGKEIKFLLHFVKESKQDESGMPNNRFLAERTGGTYSTLKVQPAELEDSGVYFCASSQAFGTGYEQYFGPGTRLTVT.

This chain joins TRBV5-6 and TRBJ2-2. This CDR3 contains 13 residues. Germline CDR1 reads SGHDT; CDR2 reads YYEEEE. The CDR3 spells CASSFPATGELFF.

CDR3 sequence: CASSLGMREYEQYF. The rearrangement uses TRBV7-2 and TRBJ2-7. Germline CDR1 reads SGHTA; CDR2 reads FQGNSA. CDR3 length: 14 amino acids.

This sequence joins TRBV5-1 and TRBJ2-2. Germline CDR1 SGHRS, CDR2 YFSETQ. CDR3 length: 15 amino acids. CDR3 residues: CASSLEGANTGELFF.

The chain recombines TRBV3-1 with TRBJ1-1. Germline V gene lookup returns CDR1 LGHDT and CDR2 YNNKEL (reference sequence). This CDR3 has 14 residues. The CDR3 protein is CASSQDLIVAEAFF.

The chain carries TRBV7-2 and TRBJ2-7. Germline assignment: CDR1 SGHTA and CDR2 FQGNSA. The CDR3 covers 11 residues. This CDR3 reads CASSLWVEQYF.

The chain links TRBV5-1 to TRBJ1-1; TCRdb proposes TRBD1, but this gene call is untestable without DNA. The germline gives CDR1 SGHRS, CDR2 YFSETQ. The CDR3 has 14 amino acids. CDR3 sequence: CASSRGQGKTEAFF.

The gene calls are TRBV5-6 and TRBJ2-2. The CDR3 has 16 residues. Germline V gives CDR1 SGHDT, CDR2 YYEEEE. The chain's CDR3 is CASRLGLAVETGELFF.

The chain carries TRBV27 and TRBJ1-4; TCRdb's D gene call, TRBD1, goes unchecked for lack of DNA. This CDR3 comprises 15 residues. Per germline, CDR1 MNHEY and CDR2 SMNVEV (reference sequence). CDR3 region: CASSLSQGASEKLFF.

V usage is TRBV12-3 or TRBV12-4 and J usage is TRBJ2-3; the D call of TRBD2 rests on TCRdb alone, since no DNA is present to check it. The CDR3 has 15 amino acids. The CDR3 is CASSPGLAKADTQYF.